The present TCR beta chain was sequenced within a study of blood T cell repertoires in COVID-19. Study-level information: COVID-19 samples, acute and convalescent, were from the United States, Italy and Spain. The analysed material was cDNA or gDNA that came from T cells, B-cell-depleted T cells, or PBMCs.

Original methodology: Reference gene primer amplification in the assay estimated nucleated cell counts. TCRdb keeps only in-frame clones here, not all; method: immunoSEQ multiplex PCR. V and J calls plus clone size are reproduced from that table; the DNA served to infer D and trimming. In the table there are tens of thousands of clones, more than 60% of which are singletons. This clone was seen more than once but under ten times. The CDR3 contains 15 residues. The germline gives CDR1 MGHRA, CDR2 YSYEKL. V dropped 4 bases and J dropped 2; count of bases not matched to a gene: 4. Specimen: peripheral blood. The chain carries TRBV4-1 and TRBJ2-5; 10 nucleotides line up with TRBD2. The receptor's source is a man in his sixties with acute or convalescent COVID-19. Here the CDR3 reads CASSPSSGGQETQYF. In DNA, the CDR3 is TGCGCCAGCAGCCCGTCTAGCGGGGGACAAGAGACCCAGTACTTC.